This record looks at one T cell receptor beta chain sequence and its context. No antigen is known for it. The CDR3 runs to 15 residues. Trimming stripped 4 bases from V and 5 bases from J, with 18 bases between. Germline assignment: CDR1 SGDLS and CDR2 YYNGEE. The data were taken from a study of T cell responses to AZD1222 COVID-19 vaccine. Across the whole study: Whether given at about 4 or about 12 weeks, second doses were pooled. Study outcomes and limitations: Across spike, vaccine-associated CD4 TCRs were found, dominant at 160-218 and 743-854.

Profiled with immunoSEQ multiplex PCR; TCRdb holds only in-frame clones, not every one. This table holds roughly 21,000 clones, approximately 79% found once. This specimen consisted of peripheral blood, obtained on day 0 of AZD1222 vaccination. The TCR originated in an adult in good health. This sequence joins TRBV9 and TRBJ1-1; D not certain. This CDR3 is CASSPPYESETEAFF. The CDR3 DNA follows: TGTGCCAGCAGCCCCCCGTACGAGAGTGAGACTGAAGCTTTCTTT.